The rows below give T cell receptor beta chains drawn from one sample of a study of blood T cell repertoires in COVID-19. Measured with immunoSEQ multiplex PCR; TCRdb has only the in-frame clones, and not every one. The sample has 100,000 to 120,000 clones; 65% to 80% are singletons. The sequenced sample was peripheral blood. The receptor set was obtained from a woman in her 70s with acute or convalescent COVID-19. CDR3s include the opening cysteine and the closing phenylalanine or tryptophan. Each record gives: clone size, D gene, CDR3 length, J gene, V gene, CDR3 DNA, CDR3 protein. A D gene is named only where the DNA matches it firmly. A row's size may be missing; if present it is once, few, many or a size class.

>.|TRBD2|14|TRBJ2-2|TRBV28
TGTGCCAGCACGGTCGGGGGGGACACCGGGGAGCTGTTTTTT
CASTVGGDTGELFF
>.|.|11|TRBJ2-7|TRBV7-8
TGTGCCAGCAGCAGGGGGAACGAGCAGTACTTC
CASSRGNEQYF
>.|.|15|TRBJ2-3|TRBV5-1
TGCGCCAGCAGCTTCCTGGCGGAATACACAGATACGCAGTATTTT
CASSFLAEYTDTQYF
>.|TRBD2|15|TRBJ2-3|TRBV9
TGTGCCAGCCTGGCCGGGGGGGCCAGGACAGATACGCAGTATTTT
CASLAGGARTDTQYF
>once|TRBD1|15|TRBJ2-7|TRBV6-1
TGTGCCAGCAGTGAAGCGGGACAGGGGGGTTACGAGCAGTACTTC
CASSEAGQGGYEQYF
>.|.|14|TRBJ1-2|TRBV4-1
TGCGCCAGCAGCCAAACTGGGGGGAGGTATGGCTACACCTTC
CASSQTGGRYGYTF
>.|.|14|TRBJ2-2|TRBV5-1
TGCGCCAGCAGCGCGTCAGGGGAAGCCGGGGAGCTGTTTTTT
CASSASGEAGELFF
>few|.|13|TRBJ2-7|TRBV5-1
TGCGCCAGCAGCTTTAACCCAGCCTACGAGCAGTACTTC
CASSFNPAYEQYF
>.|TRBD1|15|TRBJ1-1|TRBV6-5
TGTGCCAGCAGAGACCGGGACAGGGTATCCACTGAAGCTTTCTTT
CASRDRDRVSTEAFF
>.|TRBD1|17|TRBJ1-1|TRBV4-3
TGCGCCAGCAGCCAAGGATACAGGGGGCTAGGGAACACTGAAGCTTTCTTT
CASSQGYRGLGNTEAFF
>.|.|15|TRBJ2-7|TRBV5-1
TGCGCCAGCAGCTTGGCGGTAAGGGGGGGAGGTGAGCAGTACTTC
CASSLAVRGGGEQYF
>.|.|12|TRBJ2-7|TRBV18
TGTGCCAGCTCATCCCTTTCCGACGAGCAGTACTTC
CASSSLSDEQYF